The source of this TCR beta chain is a study of post-analysis software for immune sequencing data. Every TCR beta cDNA library bore unique molecular identifiers. Using its own MiXCR run on the PCR reads, TCRdb lists one record per CDR3 protein. This sample carries about 260,000 distinct CDR3 sequences, roughly a third of them seen once, and the ten largest clones take 4% to 6%. This clonotype was picked up a small number of times. The antigen is not known. Germline V gene lookup returns CDR1 SGHRS and CDR2 YFSETQ. With 0 bases clipped from V and 2 bases from J, the junction kept 1 base outside the gene matches. The CDR3 totals 15 residues. The study, taken as a whole, reports: Controls showed lower frequencies than patients for a few TRBV segments, and TRBV5-6, TRBV5-1 and TRBV20-1 were among these. Same-batch samples co-clustered strongly by F measure.

The genes are TRBV5-1 and TRBJ2-3; the match to TRBD1 covers 9 bases. The source material was blood. This receptor was obtained from a girl aged 5-17 years with multiple sclerosis. The DNA of the CDR3 is TGCGCCAGCAGCTTGGGACAGGGGGTCACAGATACGCAGTATTTT. Translation gives CASSLGQGVTDTQYF.